These 2 T cell receptor beta chains were sequenced from one sample in a study of T cell repertoires in cytomegalovirus infection. TCRdb recomputed calls from the reads with MiXCR, one row per CDR3 protein. The sample consists of about 920,000 distinct CDR3 sequences, approximately 30% of them appearing once. These receptors are not linked to any known antigen. The sequences come from cultured CD8+ T cells from PBMCs, collected from culture after CMV antigen stimulation. The receptors were sampled from a human donor in good health (CMV status not recorded). Some clones in this sample may be carry-over from other donors' samples.

At least ten counts were recorded for this clonotype. One junction end disagrees with the germline gene, perhaps due to a read error. J is TRBJ1-5 and V is TRBV4-1; 8 bases line up with TRBD1. Germline values: CDR1 MGHRA, CDR2 YSYEKL. The CDR3 is 14 residues long. In DNA form, the CDR3 reads TGTGCCAGCAGTCAAGGACAGGGAGGTCAGCCCCAGCATTTT. Its protein is CASSQGQGGQPQHF.

This clonotype was picked up a small number of times. This chain uses TRBV7-9 with TRBJ1-3, with a weak D call TRBD1 (5 bases). Germline CDR1 SEHNR, CDR2 FQNEAQ (reference sequence). Trimming took 5 bases from V and 4 from J, leaving 18 bases between them. The CDR3 loop spans 16 amino acids. CDR3 nucleotide sequence: TGTGCCAGCAGCCCCGACTCAGGGAGGTCCGGAAACACCATATATTTT. This translates into CASSPDSGRSGNTIYF. The full variable domain, rest sourced from reference TRBV7-9 and TRBJ1-3, is DTGVSQNPRHKITKRGQNVTFRCDPISEHNRLYWYRQTLGQGPEFLTYFQNEAQLEKSRLLSDRFSAERPKGSFSTLEIQRTEQGDSAMYLCASSPDSGRSGNTIYFGEGSWLTVV.